This T cell receptor beta chain originates from a study of OX40 agonist ivuxolimab in advanced cancers. Study-wide context: Ivuxolimab, which is an agonistic anti-OX40 (CD134) antibody, was administered to the patients.

Study conclusions and caveats: Low normalized clonal expansion also occurred in some nonresponding patients.

Profiling relied on immunoSEQ multiplex PCR, and the TCRdb table lists in-frame clones only, not all of them. The sample yields 65,000 to 95,000 clones, around 89% seen once. Concerning this clone: Its antigen remains unidentified.

The V segment lost 11 bases and the J segment 3 bases; nucleotides outside the gene matches: 13. The CDR3 totals 15 residues. Germline lookup yields CDR1 MDHEN and CDR2 SYDVKM. The specimen comprised CD4+ or CD8+ T cells sorted from blood, sampled in a trial of the OX40 agonist ivuxolimab. The sequence was collected from an adult with an advanced solid tumor such as melanoma, head and neck, liver or kidney cancer. V is TRBV28 and J is TRBJ2-7, with 10 bases matching TRBD2. DNA for the CDR3: TGTGCCGCAGTTGGGCCTACTAGCGGGAACTACGAGCAGTACTTC. Translated, it gives CAAVGPTSGNYEQYF.